These T cell receptor beta chains were read from a single sample in a study of metastatic and nonmetastatic thyroid tumors. TCRdb reprocessed the PCR reads using MiXCR. The sample yields tens of thousands of clones, about an eighth seen once. The specimen was blood. Receptors were obtained from a female donor with papillary thyroid cancer or a benign thyroid nodule (not recorded which). Some clones in this sample may be carry-over from other donors' samples. The CDR3 runs from the conserved cysteine through the conserved F or W. D genes are given only for firm matches. For some rows the clone size is stated as once, few or many, or as a class when expanded; others skip it.

v_call: TRBV10-2
j_call: TRBJ2-7
clone_size: .
d_call: .
cdr3_aa: CASGESPGTSCEQYF
cdr3_nt: TGCGCCAGCGGTGAGTCCCCGGGGACTTCTTGCGAGCAGTACTTC

v_call: TRBV3-1
j_call: TRBJ2-2
clone_size: many
d_call: TRBD2
cdr3_aa: CASSPGLAANTGELFF
cdr3_nt: TGTGCCAGCAGCCCTGGACTAGCGGCGAACACCGGGGAGCTGTTTTTT

v_call: TRBV30
j_call: TRBJ2-1
clone_size: many
d_call: TRBD2
cdr3_aa: CAWDFGVGRGVDEQFF
cdr3_nt: TGTGCCTGGGACTTTGGGGTCGGGCGGGGGGTAGATGAGCAGTTCTTC

v_call: TRBV7-2
j_call: TRBJ1-3
clone_size: many
d_call: TRBD1
cdr3_aa: CASSPGTGGYTIYF
cdr3_nt: TGTGCCAGCAGCCCCGGGACAGGGGGCTACACCATATATTTT

v_call: TRBV6-1
j_call: TRBJ2-7
clone_size: .
d_call: .
cdr3_aa: CAISPDWPYEQYF
cdr3_nt: TGTGCCATCAGCCCAGACTGGCCCTACGAGCAGTACTTC

v_call: TRBV15
j_call: TRBJ2-3
clone_size: .
d_call: .
cdr3_aa: CATIREWVGTDTQYF
cdr3_nt: TGTGCCACCATCAGAGAGTGGGTGGGCACAGATACGCAGTATTTT

v_call: TRBV2
j_call: TRBJ2-5
clone_size: many
d_call: .
cdr3_aa: CASSGSRGETQYF
cdr3_nt: TGTGCCAGCAGTGGGTCCAGGGGCGAGACCCAGTACTTC

v_call: TRBV6-1
j_call: TRBJ2-5
clone_size: many
d_call: TRBD2
cdr3_aa: CASSELWSGTIQETQYF
cdr3_nt: TGTGCCAGCAGTGAATTGTGGAGCGGGACGATCCAAGAGACCCAGTACTTC

v_call: TRBV12-3/TRBV12-4
j_call: TRBJ1-1
clone_size: many
d_call: .
cdr3_aa: CASPCWGDWTEAFF
cdr3_nt: TGTGCCAGCCCGTGTTGGGGGGATTGGACTGAAGCTTTCTTT

v_call: TRBV20-1
j_call: TRBJ2-1
clone_size: many
d_call: TRBD2
cdr3_aa: CSADSGRVNEQFF
cdr3_nt: TGCAGTGCTGATAGCGGGAGGGTCAATGAGCAGTTCTTC

v_call: TRBV6-2/TRBV6-3
j_call: TRBJ2-7
clone_size: few
d_call: .
cdr3_aa: CASNAFRKYEQYF
cdr3_nt: TGTGCCAGCAATGCCTTCCGGAAATACGAGCAGTACTTC

v_call: TRBV6-1
j_call: TRBJ2-5
clone_size: .
d_call: TRBD2
cdr3_aa: CASSGIAGEQETQYF
cdr3_nt: TGTGCCAGCAGCGGAATCGCGGGAGAACAAGAGACCCAGTACTTC

v_call: TRBV27
j_call: TRBJ1-1
clone_size: .
d_call: .
cdr3_aa: CASSRYLNTEAFF
cdr3_nt: TGTGCCAGCAGTCGGTACCTGAACACTGAAGCTTTCTTT

v_call: TRBV27
j_call: TRBJ2-3
clone_size: many
d_call: TRBD2
cdr3_aa: CASSPRTSARGDTQYF
cdr3_nt: TGTGCCAGCAGTCCTAGGACTAGCGCGCGGGGAGATACGCAGTATTTT

v_call: TRBV27
j_call: TRBJ2-7
clone_size: many
d_call: .
cdr3_aa: CASQPRSSYEQYF
cdr3_nt: TGTGCCAGCCAACCTCGGAGCTCCTACGAGCAGTACTTC

v_call: TRBV27
j_call: TRBJ2-3
clone_size: many
d_call: TRBD1
cdr3_aa: CASSHGTVTDTQYF
cdr3_nt: TGTGCCAGCAGTCACGGGACAGTCACGGATACGCAGTATTTT

v_call: TRBV7-9
j_call: TRBJ1-1
clone_size: many
d_call: .
cdr3_aa: CASSLDMNTEAFF
cdr3_nt: TGTGCCAGCAGCTTAGACATGAACACTGAAGCTTTCTTT

v_call: TRBV20-1
j_call: TRBJ2-7
clone_size: .
d_call: TRBD2
cdr3_aa: CSARAGQGTSGSKEQYF
cdr3_nt: TGCAGTGCTCGGGCGGGACAGGGGACTAGCGGGAGTAAAGAGCAGTACTTC

v_call: TRBV6-1
j_call: TRBJ1-5
clone_size: many
d_call: .
cdr3_aa: CASSWSGNSNQPQHF
cdr3_nt: TGTGCCAGCAGTTGGTCGGGGAATAGCAATCAGCCCCAGCATTTT

v_call: TRBV9
j_call: TRBJ2-7
clone_size: many
d_call: .
cdr3_aa: CASSVGTETYEQYF
cdr3_nt: TGTGCCAGCAGCGTAGGGACGGAGACCTACGAGCAGTACTTC

v_call: TRBV28
j_call: TRBJ2-7
clone_size: many
d_call: .
cdr3_aa: CASKPGTSYEQYF
cdr3_nt: TGTGCCAGCAAGCCCGGGACCTCCTACGAGCAGTACTTC

v_call: TRBV20-1
j_call: TRBJ2-3
clone_size: many
d_call: .
cdr3_aa: CSAKGGPSTDTQYF
cdr3_nt: TGCAGTGCTAAAGGGGGGCCTAGCACAGATACGCAGTATTTT

v_call: TRBV11-3
j_call: TRBJ2-1
clone_size: many
d_call: .
cdr3_aa: CASSLGGPLWNEQFF
cdr3_nt: TGTGCCAGCAGCTTAGGAGGCCCCCTCTGGAATGAGCAGTTCTTC

v_call: TRBV5-1
j_call: TRBJ1-4
clone_size: .
d_call: .
cdr3_aa: CASSTAASGEKLFF
cdr3_nt: TGCGCCAGCAGCACGGCCGCGAGCGGGGAAAAACTGTTTTTT

v_call: TRBV2
j_call: TRBJ2-3
clone_size: many
d_call: TRBD1
cdr3_aa: CASSPDARGQDTQYF
cdr3_nt: TGTGCCAGCAGTCCCGACGCCAGGGGGCAAGATACGCAGTATTTT

v_call: TRBV27
j_call: TRBJ1-2
clone_size: .
d_call: TRBD1
cdr3_aa: CASRDGTVNQLYGYTF
cdr3_nt: TGTGCCAGCAGAGATGGGACAGTCAACCAACTATATGGCTACACCTTT

v_call: TRBV11-3
j_call: TRBJ2-5
clone_size: many
d_call: TRBD2
cdr3_aa: CASSTGTSGSPIQETQYF
cdr3_nt: TGTGCCAGCAGCACGGGGACTAGCGGGAGCCCCATCCAAGAGACCCAGTACTTC

v_call: TRBV5-8
j_call: TRBJ2-5
clone_size: many
d_call: TRBD2
cdr3_aa: CASSLIAGGQETQYF
cdr3_nt: TGTGCCAGCAGCTTGATAGCGGGAGGACAAGAGACCCAGTACTTC

v_call: TRBV18
j_call: TRBJ2-1
clone_size: many
d_call: TRBD2
cdr3_aa: CASSRVPGGALDEQFF
cdr3_nt: TGTGCCAGCTCACGGGTCCCGGGAGGGGCTTTGGATGAGCAGTTCTTC

v_call: TRBV3-1
j_call: TRBJ2-7
clone_size: .
d_call: TRBD2
cdr3_aa: CASGQMAGLGYEQYF
cdr3_nt: TGTGCCAGCGGCCAGATGGCTGGACTAGGCTACGAGCAGTACTTC

v_call: TRBV6-1
j_call: TRBJ2-1
clone_size: .
d_call: TRBD2
cdr3_aa: CASTDGTSGRNEQFF
cdr3_nt: TGTGCCAGCACCGACGGGACTAGCGGGAGGAATGAGCAGTTCTTC

v_call: TRBV12-3/TRBV12-4
j_call: TRBJ1-4
clone_size: many
d_call: .
cdr3_aa: CASSSWTGNEKLFF
cdr3_nt: TGTGCCAGCAGTTCTTGGACGGGAAATGAAAAACTGTTTTTT

v_call: TRBV30
j_call: TRBJ2-4
clone_size: many
d_call: .
cdr3_aa: CAWSEGDRLAKNIQYF
cdr3_nt: TGTGCCTGGAGTGAGGGAGACAGATTAGCCAAAAACATTCAGTACTTC

v_call: TRBV28
j_call: TRBJ1-6
clone_size: many
d_call: TRBD1
cdr3_aa: CASSQEGQGWSPLHF
cdr3_nt: TGTGCCAGCAGTCAAGAAGGACAGGGGTGGTCACCCCTCCACTTT

v_call: TRBV5-4
j_call: TRBJ2-7
clone_size: .
d_call: .
cdr3_aa: CASSLGHGGSGPYEQYF
cdr3_nt: TGTGCCAGCAGCTTGGGACATGGAGGAAGTGGTCCCTACGAGCAGTACTTC

v_call: TRBV6-2/TRBV6-3
j_call: TRBJ2-7
clone_size: many
d_call: .
cdr3_aa: CASGEDLSSYEQYF
cdr3_nt: TGTGCCAGCGGGGAGGACTTGAGCTCCTACGAGCAGTACTTC

v_call: TRBV5-4
j_call: TRBJ1-6
clone_size: many
d_call: .
cdr3_aa: CASSESTVYNSPLHF
cdr3_nt: TGTGCCAGCAGCGAGTCAACGGTCTATAATTCACCCCTCCACTTT

v_call: TRBV11-1
j_call: TRBJ2-1
clone_size: many
d_call: TRBD1
cdr3_aa: CASSAGSEGQGTIYEQFF
cdr3_nt: TGTGCCAGCAGCGCCGGATCCGAGGGACAGGGAACGATCTATGAGCAGTTCTTC

v_call: TRBV30
j_call: TRBJ1-2
clone_size: once
d_call: .
cdr3_aa: CAWENDLYGYTF
cdr3_nt: TGTGCCTGGGAGAACGATCTCTATGGCTACACCTTC

v_call: TRBV3-1
j_call: TRBJ2-7
clone_size: .
d_call: .
cdr3_aa: CASSQGLSGTAYEQYF
cdr3_nt: TGTGCCAGCAGCCAAGGGCTATCTGGCACCGCCTACGAGCAGTACTTC

v_call: TRBV2
j_call: TRBJ1-2
clone_size: many
d_call: TRBD1
cdr3_aa: CASRIGTGVGIYGYTF
cdr3_nt: TGTGCCAGCAGGATAGGGACAGGGGTTGGTATATATGGCTACACCTTC

v_call: TRBV20-1
j_call: TRBJ2-1
clone_size: many
d_call: TRBD2
cdr3_aa: CSARGTSGNYNEQFF
cdr3_nt: TGCAGTGCTAGAGGGACTAGCGGGAACTACAATGAGCAGTTCTTC

v_call: TRBV6-6
j_call: TRBJ2-7
clone_size: .
d_call: TRBD2
cdr3_aa: CANSYPRRGLALLYEQHF
cdr3_nt: TGTGCCAACAGTTACCCACGAAGGGGACTAGCGCTACTATACGAGCAGCACTTC

v_call: TRBV12-3/TRBV12-4
j_call: TRBJ2-1
clone_size: many
d_call: TRBD2
cdr3_aa: CASSPGQGGYNEQFF
cdr3_nt: TGTGCCAGCAGCCCCGGGCAGGGAGGGTACAATGAGCAGTTCTTC

v_call: TRBV20-1
j_call: TRBJ2-1
clone_size: large
d_call: .
cdr3_aa: CSARDRGRVYNEQFF
cdr3_nt: TGCAGTGCTAGAGATCGGGGGCGGGTCTACAATGAGCAGTTCTTC

v_call: TRBV12-3/TRBV12-4
j_call: TRBJ1-2
clone_size: few
d_call: .
cdr3_aa: CASSTGNYGYTF
cdr3_nt: TGTGCCAGCAGCACAGGGAACTATGGCTACACCTTC

v_call: TRBV5-1
j_call: TRBJ2-1
clone_size: many
d_call: TRBD2
cdr3_aa: CASSLEASGSLNNEQFF
cdr3_nt: TGCGCCAGCAGCTTGGAGGCTAGCGGGAGCCTGAACAATGAGCAGTTCTTC

v_call: TRBV7-9
j_call: TRBJ1-2
clone_size: .
d_call: .
cdr3_aa: CASSRLQGTLNGYTF
cdr3_nt: TGTGCCAGCAGTAGATTACAGGGCACATTGAATGGCTACACCTTC

v_call: TRBV12-5
j_call: TRBJ2-5
clone_size: many
d_call: .
cdr3_aa: CASGLGTGQPEETQYF
cdr3_nt: TGTGCTAGTGGTTTGGGGACCGGACAGCCAGAGGAGACCCAGTACTTC

v_call: TRBV4-1
j_call: TRBJ2-5
clone_size: many
d_call: TRBD2
cdr3_aa: CASSQGRTSGGGYQETQYF
cdr3_nt: TGCGCCAGCAGCCAAGGGCGGACTAGCGGGGGGGGATACCAAGAGACCCAGTACTTC

v_call: TRBV2
j_call: TRBJ1-2
clone_size: many
d_call: .
cdr3_aa: CASSGLNYGYTF
cdr3_nt: TGTGCCAGCAGTGGGCTTAACTATGGCTACACCTTC

v_call: TRBV20-1
j_call: TRBJ2-1
clone_size: many
d_call: TRBD2
cdr3_aa: CSASATSGRARLNNEQFF
cdr3_nt: TGCAGTGCTAGCGCGACTAGCGGGAGGGCCCGACTTAACAATGAGCAGTTCTTC

v_call: TRBV5-1
j_call: TRBJ1-1
clone_size: many
d_call: .
cdr3_aa: CASSLQGVPEAFF
cdr3_nt: TGCGCCAGCAGCTTACAGGGAGTCCCTGAAGCTTTCTTT

v_call: TRBV6-1
j_call: TRBJ1-6
clone_size: few
d_call: TRBD1
cdr3_aa: CASSEQGAGSPPHF
cdr3_nt: TGTGCCAGCAGTGAGCAGGGGGCAGGTTCACCGCCCCACTTT

v_call: TRBV5-4
j_call: TRBJ2-7
clone_size: many
d_call: .
cdr3_aa: CASSLFGGVDEQYF
cdr3_nt: TGTGCCAGCAGCTTATTCGGGGGAGTGGACGAGCAGTACTTC

v_call: TRBV28
j_call: TRBJ2-7
clone_size: .
d_call: .
cdr3_aa: CASTHGYEQYF
cdr3_nt: TGTGCCAGCACGCACGGGTACGAGCAGTACTTC

v_call: TRBV11-1
j_call: TRBJ2-1
clone_size: .
d_call: .
cdr3_aa: CASSLRSGSYNEQFF
cdr3_nt: TGTGCCAGCAGCCTCCGAAGCGGATCCTACAATGAGCAGTTCTTC

v_call: TRBV6-1
j_call: TRBJ2-2
clone_size: many
d_call: .
cdr3_aa: CASKGGGTGELFF
cdr3_nt: TGTGCCAGCAAAGGGGGGGGAACCGGGGAGCTGTTTTTT

v_call: TRBV27
j_call: TRBJ1-1
clone_size: .
d_call: .
cdr3_aa: CASSSLKGLATEDFF
cdr3_nt: TGTGCCAGCAGTTCACTAAAGGGGCTGGCCACTGAAGATTTCTTT